One T cell receptor (beta chain) is described in this entry. This sample is part of a study of blood T cell repertoires in COVID-19. V was pared by 0 bases and J by 5 bases, with 16 bases between. The CDR3 is made up of 17 amino acids. The germline CDR1 and CDR2 sequences are LNHNV and YYDKDF (reference sequence). Profiled with immunoSEQ multiplex PCR; TCRdb holds only in-frame clones, not every one. The data show under 150,000 clones, more than 70% seen once. Sequencing was done on a sample of peripheral blood. The rearrangement links TRBV15 to TRBJ2-2; D is perhaps TRBD1 (5 bases). The clonotype originates from a human donor in a cohort sampled during active COVID-19. In DNA form, the CDR3 reads TGTGCCACCAGCAGAGATGGGGCAGGAAGTGCGACCGGGGAGCTGTTTTTT. Translating gives CATSRDGAGSATGELFF.